Each of the 30 T cell receptor beta chains below was sequenced from the same sample in a study of T cell changes during pregnancy in multiple sclerosis. Sequenced by immunoSEQ multiplex PCR; TCRdb stores in-frame clones only, minus some. Of about 61,000 clones detected, 70% to 90% appear once; the ten largest clones hold approximately 1%. The sequencing here drew on peripheral blood, taken in the first trimester of pregnancy. Source of these receptors: a female donor in good health, enrolled as a control in a pregnancy study.

The rearrangement uses TRBV5-5 and TRBJ1-2, with 8 nucleotides matching TRBD1. Germline V gene data show CDR1 as SGHKS and CDR2 as YYEKEE (reference sequence). The CDR3 is 13 amino acids. With 5 bases clipped from V and 6 bases from J, the junction kept 6 bases outside the gene matches. The CDR3, as DNA: TGTGCCAGCAGATCGGACAGGGTCGATGGCTACACCTTC. It specifies CASRSDRVDGYTF.

The chain carries TRBV4-1 and TRBJ2-7; tentatively, D is TRBD1 (5 bases). Germline CDR1 is MGHRA and CDR2 is YSYEKL. Trimming stripped 5 bases from V and 5 bases from J, with 10 bases between. This CDR3 has 12 residues. The CDR3 here is CASSSRVNEQYF. The CDR3 nucleotides read TGCGCCAGCAGCTCCAGGGTCAACGAGCAGTACTTC.

This sequence joins TRBV5-1 and TRBJ1-1; tentatively, D is TRBD1 (5 bases). The CDR3 runs to 15 residues. The ends were cut back, 6 bases at V and 2 bases at J, with 17 bases in the middle. Per germline, CDR1 SGHRS and CDR2 YFSETQ. CDR3 in DNA: TGCGCCAGCACCCTGGGAACAGGTGTCAACACTGAAGCTTTCTTT. This sequence encodes CASTLGTGVNTEAFF.

The DNA for the CDR3 is TGTGCCAGTAGTATCTCTCGCCAGGCGGGAAACACCATATATTTT. Protein sequence: CASSISRQAGNTIYF. This chain links TRBV19 with TRBJ1-3; D is unclear. In germline, CDR1 is LNHDA, CDR2 SQIVND (reference sequence). CDR3 length: 15 amino acids. V was cut by 3 bases and J by 4 bases, with 13 bases left in between. Variable domain in full (rest from reference TRBV19 and TRBJ1-3): DGGITQSPKYLFRKEGQNVTLSCEQNLNHDAMYWYRQDPGQGLRLIYYSQIVNDFQKGDIAEGYSVSREKKESFPLTVTSAQKNPTAFYLCASSISRQAGNTIYFGEGSWLTVV.

The count of this clone is one. The chain employs TRBV6-5 and TRBJ2-7, with 12 nucleotides matching TRBD1. Germline trimming cut 5 bases from V and 6 bases from J; bases unmatched to any gene: 5. This CDR3 has 14 residues. From germline, CDR1 is MNHEY and CDR2 SVGAGI. CDR3 residues: CASSPRDRGLEQYF. Written as DNA, the CDR3 is TGTGCCAGCAGTCCCCGGGACAGGGGGCTCGAGCAGTACTTC.

This rearrangement joins TRBV7-6 to TRBJ1-2; TRBD1 agrees at 12 bases. Looked up from germline, CDR1 is SGHVS and CDR2 is FNYEAQ. The CDR3 covers 16 residues. Trimming took 5 bases from V and 8 from J; bases not matched to a gene: 12. CDR3 amino acids: CASSPDPGQGASGYTF. The CDR3 DNA is TGTGCCAGCAGCCCCGATCCGGGACAGGGGGCGTCGGGCTACACCTTC.

This clone showed up just a few times. The chain is built from TRBV19 and TRBJ2-2; D perhaps matches TRBD1 (6 bases). Trimming cost V 7 bases and J 3 bases, with 15 bases left between them. CDR1 is LNHDA, CDR2 SQIVND, per germline (reference sequence). The length of the CDR3 is 15 residues. The CDR3 DNA reads as TGTGCCAGTAACCCACAGGGTGGGTACACCGGGGAGCTGTTTTTT. Translation: CASNPQGGYTGELFF.

This chain links TRBV6-1 with TRBJ2-7; 11 bases match TRBD1. This CDR3 is built from 17 residues. Germline CDR1 MNHNS, CDR2 SASEGT. J was trimmed by 4 bases and V by 1 base; bases with no gene match: 9. CDR3 nucleotide sequence: TGTGCCAGCAGTGAAGAACGGACAGGGGGCGCGAGGTACGAGCAGTACTTC. Its translation is CASSEERTGGARYEQYF.

CDR3 sequence reads: CASSSGIPGGEQFF. DNA of the CDR3: TGTGCCAGCAGCTCCGGGATCCCCGGGGGTGAGCAGTTCTTC. The chain employs TRBV7-3 and TRBJ2-1; possibly TRBD2 for D (6 bases). The CDR3 totals 14 residues. Germline V gene data show CDR1 as SGHTA and CDR2 as FQGTGA. Trimming removed 4 bases at V and 9 bases at J, with 16 bases between.

J is TRBJ1-1 and V is TRBV6-6; no definite D call. This CDR3 has 11 amino acids. V was shortened by 6 bases and J by 10 bases, with 12 bases between the two germline ends. From germline, CDR1 is MNHNY and CDR2 SVGAGI (reference sequence). The CDR3 region is CASSLSIGAFF. The DNA of the CDR3 is TGTGCCAGCAGCCTGAGTATCGGAGCTTTCTTT.

The rearrangement links TRBV21-1 to TRBJ2-3; the table's D gene call, TRBD1, was not cross checked with the DNA. TRBV21-1 is an annotated pseudogene. This CDR3 has 17 amino acids. For the CDR3, the DNA is TGTGCCAGCAGCAAAGTACAAGGACAGTGGGACACAGATACGCAGTATTTT. Translation: CASSKVQGQWDTDTQYF.

J is TRBJ2-7 and V is TRBV25-1; 7 bases match TRBD2. Germline assignment: CDR1 MGHDK and CDR2 SYGVNS. Trimming removed 7 bases from V and 1 base from J; junction bases left unmatched: 7. The length of the CDR3 is 14 residues. CDR3 in DNA: TGTGCCAGCAAAAGGGAGGGTCAGTCCTACGAGCAGTACTTC. This gives the protein CASKREGQSYEQYF.

The gene calls are TRBV2 and TRBJ2-5; D is uncertain. Germline CDR1 is SNHLY and CDR2 is FYNNEI. V was shortened by 6 bases and J by 1 base, with 9 bases between the two germline ends. The CDR3 consists of 13 residues. The DNA for the CDR3 is TGTGCCAGCAGGAGGAGTGGCCAAGAGACCCAGTACTTC. This translates into CASRRSGQETQYF. The full variable domain, with the rest looked up from reference TRBV2 and TRBJ2-5, is EPEVTQTPSHQVTQMGQEVILRCVPISNHLYFYWYRQILGQKVEFLVSFYNNEISEKSEIFDDQFSVERPDGSNFTLKIRSTKLEDSAMYFCASRRSGQETQYFGPGTRLLVL.

J is TRBJ1-4 and V is TRBV7-2, with D unresolved. Trimming stripped 1 base from V and 0 bases from J, with 9 bases between. Germline V gene data show CDR1 as SGHTA and CDR2 as FQGNSA. The CDR3 is 16 amino acids. DNA for the CDR3: TGTGCCAGCAGCTTAGAGCGGAGTACAACTAATGAAAAACTGTTTTTT. This translates into CASSLERSTTNEKLFF.

The chain has TRBV15 and TRBJ1-1, with 9 bases aligning to TRBD1. V shed 0 bases, J shed 0 bases, and the junction held 2 bases outside the gene matches. Germline assignment: CDR1 LNHNV and CDR2 YYDKDF (reference sequence). The CDR3 extends over 16 amino acids. The CDR3 loop reads CATSRDGTGMNTEAFF. As DNA, the CDR3 is TGTGCCACCAGCAGAGACGGGACAGGGATGAACACTGAAGCTTTCTTT.

This clone was seen a handful of times. The chain couples TRBV15 to TRBJ1-6, with TRBD1 as a possible D gene (5 bases). Trimming stripped 1 base from V and 9 bases from J, with 10 bases between. Per germline, CDR1 LNHNV and CDR2 YYDKDF (reference sequence). This CDR3 has 14 residues. In DNA form, the CDR3 reads TGTGCCACCAGCAGAGGGGGGGTTGGTTCACCCCTCCACTTT. It codes for CATSRGGVGSPLHF.

This clone was detected only once. The chain links TRBV19 to TRBJ2-1; a possible D gene is TRBD1 (6 bases). Between the trimmed V and J ends, which lost 5 bases and 9 bases, there was a span of 14 bases. The CDR3 contains 13 residues. Germline-derived CDR1 and CDR2 are LNHDA and SQIVND (reference sequence). The CDR3 coding sequence is TGTGCCAGTAGTCCTCACACAGGGATTGAGCAGTTCTTC. Residues: CASSPHTGIEQFF.

A few counts support this clone. The V call is TRBV6-5, the J call TRBJ1-5; D uncertain. Germline CDR1 MNHEY, CDR2 SVGAGI. Trimming removed 0 bases from V and 7 bases from J, with 7 bases in between. The CDR3 loop spans 13 amino acids. CDR3 sequence: CASSYSIRQPQHF. The CDR3, as DNA: TGTGCCAGCAGTTACTCGATCAGGCAGCCCCAGCATTTT.

The chain links TRBV10-3 to TRBJ1-3; D remains unclear. Germline CDR1 is ENHRY and CDR2 is SYGVKD. The V end was cut by 6 bases, the J end by 4 bases, with 10 bases between. This CDR3 region has 13 residues. The CDR3 loop is CAISPNGGNTIYF. CDR3 DNA sequence: TGTGCCATCAGCCCCAACGGGGGAAACACCATATATTTT.

The sample holds one count of this clone. This chain joins TRBV4-1 and TRBJ1-2; 9 bases fit TRBD1. V lost 4 bases and J lost 1; bases outside the gene matches: 4. CDR1 is MGHRA, CDR2 YSYEKL, per germline. The CDR3 spans 15 residues. The CDR3, as DNA: TGCGCCAGCAGCCTACGGGACAGGGTTAACTATGGCTACACCTTC. Its protein product is CASSLRDRVNYGYTF.

The rearrangement links TRBV29-1 to TRBJ1-1, with a weak D call TRBD1 (5 bases). Germline CDR1 SQVTM, CDR2 ANQGSEA. CDR3 size: 15 residues. Trimming stripped 3 bases from V and 1 base from J, with 15 bases between. In DNA, the CDR3 is TGCAGCGTTGATCCTACGTTTCAGGGGAACACTGAAGCTTTCTTT. Translated, it gives CSVDPTFQGNTEAFF.

The chain carries TRBV14 and TRBJ1-6; TRBD1 aligns across 12 bases. Germline lookup yields CDR1 SGHDN and CDR2 FVKESK. The J segment lost 9 bases and the V segment lost 2 bases, leaving 8 bases of the junction unmatched. This CDR3 contains 17 residues. The CDR3 sequence is CASSQLGQGARGSPLHF. The CDR3 DNA sequence: TGTGCCAGCAGCCAATTGGGACAGGGGGCCCGTGGTTCACCCCTCCACTTT.

The J gene is TRBJ1-1, the V gene TRBV5-1; D gene uncertain. This CDR3 has 16 amino acids. Germline CDR1 SGHRS, CDR2 YFSETQ. Trimming removed 1 base from V and 0 bases from J, with 13 bases in between. The CDR3 is CASSLSPRGLNTEAFF. The CDR3 DNA reads TGCGCCAGCAGCTTGTCCCCACGAGGGTTGAACACTGAAGCTTTCTTT.

The V gene is TRBV11-3, the J gene TRBJ1-1; D perhaps matches TRBD1 (5 bases). Germline V gene sequence: CDR1 SGHNT, CDR2 YENEEA. The ends were cut back, 4 bases at V and 0 bases at J, with 18 bases in the middle. The CDR3 covers 17 residues. CDR3 sequence reads: CASSYREGITMNTEAFF. The DNA of the CDR3 is TGTGCCAGCAGCTACCGGGAGGGGATCACGATGAACACTGAAGCTTTCTTT.

V and J are TRBV30 and TRBJ1-5; perhaps TRBD1 as D (5 bases). The CDR3 loop spans 13 amino acids. Between the trimmed V and J ends, which lost 8 bases and 6 bases, there was a span of 17 bases. CDR1 is GTSNPN, CDR2 SVGIG, per germline (reference sequence). CDR3 DNA: TGTGCCGCCGCGTACAGGACCCTTCAGCCCCAGCATTTT. This translates into CAAAYRTLQPQHF.

The CDR3: CASTSGRSSYNSPLHF. The CDR3 bases are TGTGCCAGCACCTCGGGGAGGAGCTCCTATAATTCACCCCTCCACTTT. The chain links TRBV27 to TRBJ1-6; unclear D gene. Germline CDR1 MNHEY, CDR2 SMNVEV (reference sequence). Trimming removed 7 bases from V and 0 bases from J, with 13 bases in between. The CDR3 contains 16 residues.

The rearrangement links TRBV2 to TRBJ2-4; 8 bases fit TRBD2. The V gene end was trimmed by 2 bases and the J gene end by 6 bases; junction bases not matched to a gene: 3. This CDR3 has 14 residues. From germline, CDR1 is SNHLY and CDR2 FYNNEI. CDR3 DNA sequence: TGTGCCAGCAGTGAAATGAGCGGGAGAAACATTCAGTACTTC. Translation: CASSEMSGRNIQYF.

The chain links TRBV25-1 to TRBJ2-7; D is possibly TRBD2 (6 bases). Per germline, CDR1 MGHDK and CDR2 SYGVNS. V dropped 6 bases and J dropped 4 bases, with 22 bases sitting between them. The CDR3 sequence is 16 residues long. CDR3 protein: CASRAGPGDPWYEQYF. DNA for the CDR3: TGTGCCAGCAGGGCCGGCCCGGGGGACCCCTGGTACGAGCAGTACTTC.

The chain carries TRBV9 and TRBJ2-1; possibly TRBD2 for D (7 bases). Trimming left V 5 bases short and J 0 bases short, with 12 bases between. The CDR3 extends over 15 amino acids. Germline assignment: CDR1 SGDLS and CDR2 YYNGEE. The CDR3 sequence: CASRRGGSSYNEQFF. CDR3 bases: TGTGCCAGCAGGAGGGGGGGGAGCTCCTACAATGAGCAGTTCTTC.

The V gene is TRBV6-1, the J gene TRBJ2-2; tentative D call: TRBD2 (5 bases). CDR1 and CDR2 from the germline V gene are MNHNS and SASEGT. The CDR3 runs 13 residues. V lost 8 bases, J lost 4 bases, and 11 bases lay in between. The CDR3 DNA reads TGTGCCAGCGTAAGGGAGTCCACCGGGGAGCTGTTTTTT. Encoded protein: CASVRESTGELFF.